This T cell receptor (beta chain) was sequenced in a study of T cells in localized non-small cell lung cancer. Overall study results and limits: In the blood, greater T cell density corresponded to longer overall survival.

V was pared by 8 bases and J by 0 bases, with 11 bases between. This CDR3 comprises 14 residues. The germline CDR1 and CDR2 sequences are MDHEN and SYDVKM. In this sample, this clone turned up once. Its antigen remains unidentified. Profiling relied on immunoSEQ multiplex PCR, and the TCRdb table lists in-frame clones only, not all of them. The sample yields thousands of clones, about a quarter seen once. Sample: normal lung tissue next to the tumor, taken before any cancer treatment. This chain connects TRBV28 to TRBJ1-3; the D is unclear. This TCR derives from a woman aged 35-75 years with stage I lung adenocarcinoma. CDR3: CASCSSSSGNTIYF. CDR3 DNA sequence: TGTGCCAGCTGTTCGTCCAGCTCTGGAAACACCATATATTTT.